These 12 T cell receptor beta chains share one sample of origin, sequenced in a study of graft-versus-host responses after intestinal transplantation. These receptors lack a known antigen. Repertoires were generated with immunoSEQ multiplex PCR, while TCRdb's copy carries only in-frame clones and drops some. Of 98,000 or so clones listed, 87% were seen once; the top ten hold over 0.8%. The starting material was unstimulated CD4+ T cells sorted from spleen or lymph node cells, obtained before intestinal transplant. The receptors stem from a human donor who received an intestinal transplant.

This chain connects TRBV10-2 to TRBJ2-7; 7 bases agree with TRBD2. There are 13 residues in the CDR3. Trimming took 8 bases from V and 3 from J; bases not matched to a gene: 7. Germline CDR1 is WSHSY and CDR2 is SAAADI. The CDR3 sequence: CASRRERGYEQYF. The CDR3 coding sequence is TGCGCCAGCCGCCGGGAGCGGGGCTACGAGCAGTACTTC.

This chain uses TRBV6-5 with TRBJ2-7, with unresolved D. The CDR3 has 14 residues. Between the trimmed V and J ends, which lost 5 bases and 2 bases, there was a span of 13 bases. Germline values: CDR1 MNHEY, CDR2 SVGAGI. This CDR3 reads CASSEPGLTYEQYF. The CDR3 DNA sequence: TGTGCCAGCAGTGAACCTGGGTTAACCTACGAGCAGTACTTC.

The rearrangement uses TRBV27 and TRBJ2-7; D not resolved. Germline-derived CDR1 and CDR2 are MNHEY and SMNVEV (reference sequence). V was shortened by 0 bases and J by 5 bases, with 11 bases between the two germline ends. CDR3 length: 14 amino acids. DNA of the CDR3: TGTGCCAGCAGTTTATCGCGTGTGTTCCACGAGCAGTACTTC. Translation gives CASSLSRVFHEQYF.

The rearrangement links TRBV7-9 to TRBJ1-1, with unresolved D. Germline V gives CDR1 SEHNR, CDR2 FQNEAQ (reference sequence). V dropped 7 bases and J dropped 5 bases, with 11 bases sitting between them. The CDR3 extends over 12 amino acids. CDR3 in DNA: TGTGCCAGCACCTTCGCGGGGACTGAAGCTTTCTTT. This codes for CASTFAGTEAFF.

This clone was recorded a few times. The genes are TRBV6-5 and TRBJ1-2, with TRBD1 matching 8 bases. The junction had 13 bases not matched to a gene; V was cut back by 7 bases and J by 6 bases. Germline loops: CDR1 MNHEY, CDR2 SVGAGI. The CDR3 spans 15 residues. In DNA form, the CDR3 reads TGTGCCAGCATCAAAAGGGGACAGGAACATAATGGCTACACCTTC. Residues: CASIKRGQEHNGYTF.

The genes are TRBV5-4 and TRBJ2-7; tentative D call: TRBD1 (6 bases). This CDR3 is 13 amino acids long. Per the germline V gene, CDR1 is SGHNT and CDR2 is YYREEE (reference sequence). The ends were cut back, 4 bases at V and 4 bases at J, with 12 bases in the middle. This CDR3 reads CASSIRDKYEQYF. CDR3 DNA: TGTGCCAGCAGCATCCGGGACAAATACGAGCAGTACTTC.

This CDR3 is CASTYVPSDGYEQYF. CDR3 DNA: TGTGCCAGCACCTATGTCCCCTCGGACGGCTACGAGCAGTACTTC. The genes are TRBV6-1 and TRBJ2-7; D not resolved. This CDR3 spans 15 amino acids. Looked up from germline, CDR1 is MNHNS and CDR2 is SASEGT. The ends were cut back, 7 bases at V and 3 bases at J, with 19 bases in the middle.

V is TRBV25-1 and J is TRBJ2-7, with D perhaps given as TRBD1 or TRBD2 (5 bases each). Germline CDR1 and CDR2: MGHDK and SYGVNS. The CDR3 spans 14 residues. Trimming left V 11 bases short and J 2 bases short, with 19 bases between. CDR3 bases: TGTGCCTCCACCCCGAGGGGCAGCCCCTACGAGCAGTACTTC. It encodes CASTPRGSPYEQYF.

The J gene is TRBJ2-1, the V gene TRBV7-6, with TRBD2 matching 11 bases. The V and J ends lost 5 bases and 4 bases, in that order; junction bases with no gene match: 10. CDR1 SGHVS and CDR2 FNYEAQ come from the germline V gene. This CDR3 region has 17 residues. The CDR3 bases are TGTGCCAGCAGCCCATCTGCTAGCGGGAGGTTGTACAATGAGCAGTTCTTC. Its translation: CASSPSASGRLYNEQFF.

The chain has TRBV4-1 and TRBJ2-7; D gene unclear. The V gene lost 3 bases and the J gene lost 2 bases, with 14 bases spanning the gap. CDR1 MGHRA and CDR2 YSYEKL come from the germline V gene. CDR3 length: 15 residues. CDR3 sequence (DNA): TGCGCCAGCAGCCACCCTGGGCGGAAACCCTACGAGCAGTACTTC. Protein sequence: CASSHPGRKPYEQYF.

This chain links TRBV5-1 with TRBJ2-7, with 8 bases matching TRBD2. The CDR3 covers 15 residues. The germline gives CDR1 SGHRS, CDR2 YFSETQ. Trimming removed 0 bases from V and 5 bases from J; junction bases left unmatched: 7. DNA of the CDR3: TGCGCCAGCAGCTTGGCCCCTAGCGGGCCGAACGAGCAGTACTTC. The encoded protein is CASSLAPSGPNEQYF.

The rearrangement joins TRBV4-2 to TRBJ2-3, with D tentatively TRBD2 (6 bases). The V end lost 0 bases, the J end lost 5 bases, and 12 bases lay between the germline ends. The CDR3 loop spans 15 amino acids. Germline assignment: CDR1 LGHNA and CDR2 YNFKEQ. DNA of the CDR3: TGTGCCAGCAGCCAAGATGGGGGGATCGGAGATACGCAGTATTTT. Translating it yields CASSQDGGIGDTQYF.